These 27 T cell receptor beta chains originate from one sample sequenced in a study of OX40 agonist ivuxolimab in advanced cancers. Data came from immunoSEQ multiplex PCR; TCRdb stores just in-frame clones and leaves some out. The sample includes tens of thousands of clones, 94% of them seen just once. The source was CD4+ or CD8+ T cells sorted from blood, collected in a trial of the OX40 agonist ivuxolimab. The receptors were sampled from an adult with an advanced solid tumor such as melanoma, head and neck, liver or kidney cancer.

This clone was seen just once. The chain is built from TRBV14 and TRBJ2-7; D is possibly TRBD1 or TRBD2 (5 bases each). V lost 0 bases to trimming and J lost 2 bases, with 8 bases between them. Germline V gives CDR1 SGHDN, CDR2 FVKESK. The CDR3 is 14 residues long. DNA of the CDR3: TGTGCCAGCAGCCAAGATACGGGACCCTACGAGCAGTACTTC. It codes for CASSQDTGPYEQYF.

The chain employs TRBV28 and TRBJ1-4; the match to TRBD1 covers 11 bases. Losses at the gene ends were 3 bases for V and 8 bases for J; bases not matched to a gene: 8. Germline-derived CDR1 and CDR2 are MDHEN and SYDVKM. The CDR3 runs 16 residues. This chain's CDR3 is CASSFIPGQGEEKLFF. The DNA for the CDR3 is TGTGCCAGCAGTTTTATACCGGGACAGGGGGAAGAAAAACTGTTTTTT.

In DNA form, the CDR3 reads TGTGCCAGCAGGTTAGCGGGAGGGAGTGAGCAGTTCTTC. This gives the protein CASRLAGGSEQFF. V is TRBV2 and J is TRBJ2-1, with 11 bases aligning to TRBD2. The germline gives CDR1 SNHLY, CDR2 FYNNEI. V was clipped by 6 bases and J by 9 bases; unmatched bases: 4. This CDR3 region has 13 residues.

The V and J genes are TRBV21-1 and TRBJ2-1; TRBD1, the D gene given by the table, was not confirmed from the DNA. TRBV21-1 represents a pseudogene. This CDR3 has 13 residues. This CDR3 reads CASPGTLGNEQFF. The DNA of the CDR3 is TGTGCCAGCCCCGGGACATTGGGCAATGAGCAGTTCTTC.

J is TRBJ1-3 and V is TRBV11-2; D remains ambiguous. Germline CDR1 and CDR2: SGHAT and FQNNGV. Trimming stripped 3 bases from V and 1 base from J, with 10 bases between. CDR3 length: 15 residues. The CDR3 DNA reads as TGTGCCAGCAGCTTCTTATTTGGGTCTGGAAACACCATATATTTT. Encoded protein: CASSFLFGSGNTIYF.

This sequence joins TRBV6-5 and TRBJ2-7; 7 bases are shared with TRBD2. The V segment lost 5 bases and the J segment 5 bases; nucleotides outside the gene matches: 6. CDR3 length: 13 residues. CDR1 MNHEY and CDR2 SVGAGI come from the germline V gene. The CDR3 here is CASSRAGIDEQYF. The CDR3 nucleotides are TGTGCCAGCAGTCGAGCGGGAATCGACGAGCAGTACTTC.

This clone occurred once. The chain has TRBV7-2 and TRBJ2-1; a weak D match, TRBD1 (6 bases). Trimming took 2 bases from V and 2 from J, leaving 10 bases between them. The CDR3 consists of 15 residues. The germline V gene has CDR1 SGHTA and CDR2 FQGNSA. CDR3 coding DNA: TGTGCCAGCAGCTTACTTGGACAGCCCTACAATGAGCAGTTCTTC. Its protein is CASSLLGQPYNEQFF.

The chain couples TRBV7-6 to TRBJ2-3, with 7 bases that match TRBD2. CDR3 length equals 16 residues. Germline V gives CDR1 SGHVS, CDR2 FNYEAQ. J lost 2 bases, V lost 2 bases, and 7 bases had no gene match. CDR3: CASSLSSGLSTDTQYF. Written as DNA, the CDR3 is TGTGCCAGCAGCTTAAGTAGCGGGCTCTCCACAGATACGCAGTATTTT.

This chain joins TRBV11-2 and TRBJ1-5, with TRBD1 as a possible D gene (5 bases). This CDR3 has 13 amino acids. Trimming pared 5 bases from V and 10 bases from J, leaving 15 bases between. Looked up from germline, CDR1 is SGHAT and CDR2 is FQNNGV. CDR3 DNA sequence: TGTGCCAGCAGCCCAGGGCCAATCAGCCCCCAGCATTTT. This translates into CASSPGPISPQHF.

This CDR3 is CASSLTGEVRKLFF. The CDR3 nucleotides read TGTGCCAGCAGTCTAACAGGGGAAGTTAGAAAACTGTTTTTT. The chain carries TRBV28 and TRBJ1-4; 7 bases are a match to TRBD1. CDR1 and CDR2 (germline): MDHEN, SYDVKM. The V segment lost 5 bases and the J segment 10 bases; nucleotides outside the gene matches: 10. This CDR3 has 14 residues.

The chain couples TRBV30 to TRBJ2-7; 8 bases map to TRBD2. Trimming removed 4 bases from V and 2 bases from J; junction bases left unmatched: 4. The CDR3 covers 13 residues. CDR1 is GTSNPN, CDR2 SVGIG, per germline (reference sequence). This CDR3 is CAWTSGSTYEQYF. CDR3 bases: TGTGCCTGGACGAGCGGGAGTACCTACGAGCAGTACTTC.

This sequence joins TRBV28 and TRBJ2-1; 9 bases agree with TRBD2. The CDR3 spans 15 residues. Germline V CDR1 and CDR2: MDHEN, SYDVKM. V was clipped by 3 bases and J by 7 bases; unmatched bases: 7. DNA of the CDR3: TGTGCCAGCAGTTTGGGTAGCGGGAGAGGTAATGAGCAGTTCTTC. It codes for CASSLGSGRGNEQFF.

This chain links TRBV6-4 with TRBJ2-7; 13 bases agree with TRBD2. Germline V CDR1 and CDR2: MRHNA, SNTAGT. CDR3 length: 16 amino acids. V dropped 2 bases and J dropped 7; count of bases not matched to a gene: 8. CDR3 amino acids: CASSDDTLAGGEEQYF. Here the CDR3 DNA reads TGTGCCAGCAGTGACGACACACTAGCGGGAGGGGAGGAGCAGTACTTC.

The V call is TRBV7-9, the J call TRBJ2-6; TRBD1 agrees at 9 bases. There are 19 residues in the CDR3. CDR1 and CDR2 from the germline V gene are SEHNR and FQNEAQ (reference sequence). V shed 2 bases, J shed 0 bases, and the junction held 8 bases outside the gene matches. The DNA for the CDR3 is TGTGCCAGCAGCTTATCTGGTGGGACAGGGATCTCTGGGGCCAACGTCCTGACTTTC. Its protein product is CASSLSGGTGISGANVLTF.

This clone was counted a single time. The chain joins TRBV4-1 to TRBJ1-3; no definite D call. The length of the CDR3 is 20 residues. Germline lookup yields CDR1 MGHRA and CDR2 YSYEKL. V lost 0 bases, J lost 0 bases, and 21 bases lay in between. The CDR3: CASSQELPIVDSSSGNTIYF. Written as DNA, the CDR3 is TGCGCCAGCAGCCAAGAATTGCCAATCGTCGATAGCTCCTCTGGAAACACCATATATTTT.

The rearrangement uses TRBV29-1 and TRBJ1-2; TRBD1 matches at 9 bases. Germline V lookup: CDR1 SQVTM, CDR2 ANQGSEA. The V segment lost 1 base and the J segment 6 bases; nucleotides outside the gene matches: 9. This CDR3 has 15 amino acids. The DNA for the CDR3 is TGCAGCGTTGAAGCTTTACAGGGGGCGCAGGATGGCTACACCTTC. Translating it yields CSVEALQGAQDGYTF.

Here the CDR3 reads CSVGQNTEAFF. CDR3 coding DNA: TGCAGCGTTGGACAGAACACTGAAGCTTTCTTT. The chain couples TRBV29-1 to TRBJ1-1; D not resolved. The CDR3 has 11 residues. V lost 4 bases and J lost 1, with 4 bases in between. The germline gives CDR1 SQVTM, CDR2 ANQGSEA. The whole variable domain, filled in from reference TRBV29-1 and TRBJ1-1, reads SAVISQKPSRDICQRGTSLTIQCQVDSQVTMMFWYRQQPGQSLTLIATANQGSEATYESGFVIDKFPISRPNLTFSTLTVSNMSPEDSSIYLCSVGQNTEAFFGQGTRLTVV.

This chain links TRBV27 with TRBJ1-6; D gene uncertain. Trimming pared 6 bases from V and 7 bases from J, leaving 16 bases between. Germline loops: CDR1 MNHEY, CDR2 SMNVEV (reference sequence). The CDR3 sequence is 15 residues long. The CDR3 protein is CASSRLEGRNSPLHF. CDR3 in DNA: TGTGCCAGCAGCAGATTAGAAGGGAGGAATTCACCCCTCCACTTT.

The chain links TRBV5-1 to TRBJ2-3; 10 nucleotides agree with TRBD1. Germline V gene data show CDR1 as SGHRS and CDR2 as YFSETQ. V was pared by 4 bases and J by 4 bases, with 0 bases of the junction left unmatched. This CDR3 region has 13 residues. DNA of the CDR3: TGCGCCAGCAGCGGACAGGGGGCAGATACGCAGTATTTT. Translation: CASSGQGADTQYF.

The DNA for the CDR3 is TGTGCCAGCAGCGCCCCTCCAGATACGCAGTATTTT. As protein: CASSAPPDTQYF. The chain couples TRBV9 to TRBJ2-3; no clear D gene. The CDR3 length is 12 residues. In germline, CDR1 is SGDLS, CDR2 YYNGEE. V was pared by 3 bases and J by 4 bases, with 6 bases between.

The chain links TRBV6-1 to TRBJ2-7; 12 bases align to TRBD2. This CDR3 contains 14 residues. CDR1 and CDR2 from the germline V gene are MNHNS and SASEGT. The junction had 0 bases not matched to a gene; V was cut back by 4 bases and J by 2 bases. DNA for the CDR3: TGTGCCAGCAGTGGGACTAGCGGGACCTACGAGCAGTACTTC. Protein product: CASSGTSGTYEQYF.

The V call is TRBV5-6, the J call TRBJ2-2; D is unclear. Looked up from germline, CDR1 is SGHDT and CDR2 is YYEEEE. CDR3 length: 14 amino acids. V lost 2 bases and J lost 4, with 9 bases in between. CDR3 sequence (DNA): TGTGCCAGCAGCTTTGGCCCTAGCACCGGGGAGCTGTTTTTT. This encodes CASSFGPSTGELFF.

V and J are TRBV4-2 and TRBJ2-2, with D perhaps matching TRBD2 (7 bases). Germline values: CDR1 LGHNA, CDR2 YNFKEQ. The CDR3 has 21 residues. Between the trimmed V and J ends, which lost 0 bases and 4 bases, there was a span of 27 bases. CDR3: CASSQDLFRGGGRSATGELFF. The CDR3 DNA sequence: TGTGCCAGCAGCCAAGATCTATTCCGGGGAGGGGGACGGTCGGCCACCGGGGAGCTGTTTTTT.

This clone was seen many times. The chain employs TRBV5-1 and TRBJ2-7, with D maybe TRBD1 (6 bases). This CDR3 region has 15 residues. V lost 3 bases and J 1 base, leaving 14 bases between the germline ends. Germline assignment: CDR1 SGHRS and CDR2 YFSETQ. The CDR3 bases are TGCGCCAGCAGCTCCGTCGGGACATTATCCTACGAGCAGTACTTC. As protein: CASSSVGTLSYEQYF.

The V and J genes are TRBV6-5 and TRBJ1-1; 7 bases match TRBD1. The CDR3 runs 14 residues. Germline trimming cut 2 bases from V and 10 bases from J; bases unmatched to any gene: 10. Germline V gene lookup returns CDR1 MNHEY and CDR2 SVGAGI. CDR3 bases: TGTGCCAGCAGTTACGAAGAGGGGGCTTTGGCAGCTTTCTTT. Protein product: CASSYEEGALAAFF.

V usage is TRBV5-1 and J usage is TRBJ2-7; D remains ambiguous. CDR1 and CDR2 (germline): SGHRS, YFSETQ. The CDR3 loop spans 12 amino acids. V lost 4 bases to trimming and J lost 0 bases, with 5 bases between them. CDR3 sequence (DNA): TGCGCCAGCAGCCCGAGCTCCTACGAGCAGTACTTC. Translated, it gives CASSPSSYEQYF.

This clone was seen a single time. The V gene is TRBV7-9, the J gene TRBJ1-1, with D unclear. V lost 5 bases, J lost 1 base, and 8 bases lay in between. CDR1 is SEHNR and CDR2 is FQNEAQ in the germline V gene (reference sequence). The CDR3 has 13 residues. CDR3 sequence (DNA): TGTGCCAGCAGCGGGGAGGGGAACACTGAAGCTTTCTTT. Translated: CASSGEGNTEAFF. The whole variable domain, remainder taken from reference TRBV7-9 and TRBJ1-1, is DTGVSQNPRHKITKRGQNVTFRCDPISEHNRLYWYRQTLGQGPEFLTYFQNEAQLEKSRLLSDRFSAERPKGSFSTLEIQRTEQGDSAMYLCASSGEGNTEAFFGQGTRLTVV.